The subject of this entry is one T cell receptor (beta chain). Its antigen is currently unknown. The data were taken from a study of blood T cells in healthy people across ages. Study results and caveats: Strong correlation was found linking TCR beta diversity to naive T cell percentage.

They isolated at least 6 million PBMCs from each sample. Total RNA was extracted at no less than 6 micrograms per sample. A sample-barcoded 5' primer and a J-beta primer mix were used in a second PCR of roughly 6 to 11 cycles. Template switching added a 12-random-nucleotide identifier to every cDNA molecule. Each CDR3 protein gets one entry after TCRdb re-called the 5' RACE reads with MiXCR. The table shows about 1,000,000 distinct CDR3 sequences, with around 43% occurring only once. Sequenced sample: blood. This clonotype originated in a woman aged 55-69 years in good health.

CDR3 DNA sequence: TGTGCCGCCCATGCGGGTGGGCTCCAGGGTCTCGCGGGGCAGCAAGAGACCCAGTACTTC. This codes for CAAHAGGLQGLAGQQETQYF. The genes are TRBV9 and TRBJ2-5; D possibly corresponds to TRBD2 (6 bases). The V and J ends lost 10 bases and 2 bases respectively, with 36 bases between them. Germline V gives CDR1 SGDLS, CDR2 YYNGEE. The CDR3 has 20 residues.